Sequencing of this T cell receptor (beta chain) was carried out in a study of T cell responses to AZD1222 COVID-19 vaccine. Study-level points and caveats: Donors in the cohort were predominantly white British and more often female, and clonal diversity was possibly underestimated. Without day 14 samples, only post-peak T cell repertoires were studied.

Trimming removed 5 bases at V and 1 base at J, with 2 bases between. This CDR3 is built from 11 residues. Per the germline V gene, CDR1 is GTSNPN and CDR2 is SVGIG (reference sequence). Sequenced by immunoSEQ multiplex PCR; TCRdb stores in-frame clones only, minus some. The table has approximately 110,000 clones, nearly 90% seen once. Notes on this clone: Its antigen is unidentified.

This chain links TRBV30 with TRBJ2-2, with D hard to call. The sequence was obtained from an adult in good health. This specimen consisted of peripheral blood, obtained on day 0 of MenACWY control vaccination. The chain's CDR3 is CAWENTGELFF. Written as DNA, the CDR3 is TGTGCCTGGGAGAACACCGGGGAGCTGTTTTTT.